This T cell receptor (beta chain) was found in a study of control samples from healthy donors and cancer patients. This table comes from immunoSEQ multiplex PCR, and its TCRdb copy is limited to in-frame clones, with some not included. This repertoire shows 100,000 to 150,000 clones, roughly 94% found once; its top ten account for approximately 4%. V was cut by 5 bases and J by 6 bases, with 7 bases left in between. The CDR3 spans 12 residues. Germline V CDR1 and CDR2: PRHDT, FYEKMQ (reference sequence). The clonotype was recovered from a man aged 30-40 years in good health. The V gene is TRBV13, the J gene TRBJ2-2, with D perhaps matching TRBD2 (6 bases). Input material: blood. The DNA of the CDR3 is TGTGCCAGCAGCCCGGGGGCCGGGGAGCTGTTTTTT. Translated: CASSPGAGELFF.